This entry is about one TCR beta chain. The target antigen is unknown. Assay used: immunoSEQ multiplex PCR; TCRdb lists only in-frame clones, some missing. The table records 2 million to 2.5 million clones, approximately 96% of them present only once. Germline lookup yields CDR1 MDHEN and CDR2 SYDVKM. V was shortened by 3 bases and J by 7 bases, with 7 bases between the two germline ends. CDR3 length: 12 residues. This record belongs to a study of shared clonotypes between healthy human individuals. Study results and caveats: Clonotype sharing across several donors was observed for about 5.5% of naive CD4 clonotypes.

This receptor was identified in a man aged 18 to 29 in good health. J is TRBJ1-5 and V is TRBV28; D might be TRBD1 (6 bases). The material sequenced was naive CD4+ T cells sorted from blood. Subset specified: CD45RA+ positively selected. CDR3 sequence (DNA): TGTGCCAGCAGTTTCGGGGGCCAGCCCCAGCATTTT. It is translated as CASSFGGQPQHF.